One TCR beta chain is described in this entry. The entry originates in a study of blood T cell repertoires in COVID-19. Study overall: Acute and convalescent COVID-19 samples came from the United States, Italy and Spain. The analysed material was cDNA or gDNA that came from T cells, B-cell-depleted T cells, or PBMCs.

The V end lost 3 bases, the J end lost 0 bases, and 15 bases lay between the germline ends. The CDR3 is made up of 17 amino acids. The germline gives CDR1 LNHDA, CDR2 SQIVND (reference sequence). Under the authors' procedure: Scientists estimated how many nucleated cells there were by amplifying reference gene primers. Profiling relied on immunoSEQ multiplex PCR, and the TCRdb table lists in-frame clones only, not all of them. That table supplies the V and J calls and clone size; D and trimming were determined from the DNA. The sample has more than 300,000 clones, 80% to 90% seen once. This receptor was taken from a woman aged 45 to 65 with COVID-19, enrolled during active disease. Sequenced sample: peripheral blood. The genes are TRBV19 and TRBJ1-5; D perhaps matches TRBD1 (5 bases). The DNA for the CDR3 is TGTGCCAGTAGTATGGGCAGGGCAGGTAATAGCAATCAGCCCCAGCATTTT. As protein: CASSMGRAGNSNQPQHF.